Shown below are 2 T cell receptor beta chains from a single sample sequenced in a study of blood T cell repertoires in COVID-19. Measured with immunoSEQ multiplex PCR; TCRdb has only the in-frame clones, and not every one. The repertoire holds about 670,000 clones, 85% to 90% seen once, with 0.2% to 0.3% in the top ten. The material sequenced was peripheral blood. Receptors originate from a woman aged 18-30 years with acute or convalescent COVID-19.

V is TRBV12-5 and J is TRBJ1-4; D not certain. V gave up 4 bases and J gave up 0 bases, with 9 bases separating them. The length of the CDR3 is 15 residues. Germline CDR1 LGHNT, CDR2 FRNRAP. The CDR3 here is CASGSDGATNEKLFF. DNA of the CDR3: TGTGCTAGTGGTTCAGACGGAGCAACTAATGAAAAACTGTTTTTT.

Here the CDR3 DNA reads TGTGCCAGCAGCCCGCAGGGGGCCCGGGGGACCGGGGAGCTGTTTTTT. Translating gives CASSPQGARGTGELFF. V usage is TRBV7-2 and J usage is TRBJ2-2; 8 nucleotides match TRBD1. Trimming cost V 5 bases and J 5 bases; bases outside gene matches: 10. This CDR3 comprises 16 residues. The germline V gene encodes CDR1 SGHTA and CDR2 FQGNSA.